These T cell receptor beta chains were read from a single sample in a study of CD8 T cells in Susac syndrome. A single record per CDR3 protein comes from TCRdb applying MiXCR to the immunoSEQ multiplex PCR reads. The data contain about 84,000 distinct CDR3 sequences, 90% to 97% of them singletons. The material sequenced was CD8+ T cells from PBMCs. Source of these receptors: a human donor with Susac syndrome. CDR3s include the opening cysteine and the closing phenylalanine or tryptophan. D genes are given only for firm matches. Clone size is not always given. Where it is, it says once, few, many or a class for expanded clones.

j_call,v_call,clone_size,d_call,cdr3_aa,cdr3_nt
TRBJ1-3,TRBV20-1,once,NA,CSARGIGNTIYF,TGCAGTGCTAGGGGGATTGGAAACACCATATATTTT
TRBJ2-4,TRBV29-1,NA,NA,CSVEDLGNIQYF,TGCAGCGTTGAAGATTTAGGTAACATTCAGTACTTC
TRBJ2-1,TRBV24-1,once,NA,CATSDQATYHEQFF,TGTGCCACCAGTGATCAAGCCACCTACCATGAGCAGTTCTTC
TRBJ2-1,TRBV28,NA,NA,CASSFRSNNEQFF,TGTGCCAGCAGTTTCCGTTCAAACAATGAGCAGTTCTTC
TRBJ2-5,TRBV6-2/TRBV6-3,few,TRBD1,CASSQGTGETQYF,TGTGCCAGCAGTCAGGGGACAGGAGAGACCCAGTACTTC
TRBJ2-5,TRBV4-1,NA,NA,CASSQGPRQAGGETQYF,TGCGCCAGCAGCCAAGGCCCAAGACAGGCCGGCGGGGAGACCCAGTACTTC
TRBJ2-3,TRBV6-2/TRBV6-3,NA,NA,CASSYAALWDTQYF,TGTGCCAGCAGTTACGCGGCGCTCTGGGATACGCAGTATTTT
TRBJ1-1,TRBV4-3,once,NA,CASSQDGSTEAFF,TGCGCCAGCAGCCAAGACGGGAGTACTGAAGCTTTCTTT
TRBJ2-1,TRBV6-2/TRBV6-3,NA,TRBD2,CASSPGLAGRVYNEQFF,TGTGCCAGCAGCCCCGGACTAGCGGGGAGGGTCTACAATGAGCAGTTCTTC
TRBJ2-3,TRBV29-1,NA,NA,CSVDGGDTQYF,TGCAGCGTTGACGGCGGAGATACGCAGTATTTT
TRBJ2-5,TRBV19,NA,NA,CASSIEDGQETQYF,TGTGCCAGTAGTATTGAGGACGGTCAAGAGACCCAGTACTTC
TRBJ2-5,TRBV18,NA,TRBD1,CASSPPGQQETQYF,TGTGCCAGCTCACCACCGGGACAGCAAGAGACCCAGTACTTC
TRBJ2-1,TRBV15,once,NA,CATSREYGGNEQFF,TGTGCCACCAGCAGAGAGTATGGCGGGAACGAGCAGTTCTTC
TRBJ1-2,TRBV7-3,NA,NA,CASSLNPGSLDGYTF,TGTGCCAGCAGCTTAAACCCTGGCAGCCTGGACGGCTACACCTTC
TRBJ2-5,TRBV9,NA,NA,CASSVDPGPADQETQYF,TGTGCCAGCAGCGTAGATCCCGGGCCAGCAGACCAAGAGACCCAGTACTTC
TRBJ1-5,TRBV19,NA,TRBD1,CASSTGTGDQPQHF,TGTGCCAGTAGTACGGGAACAGGGGATCAGCCCCAGCATTTT
TRBJ1-1,TRBV4-3,NA,NA,CASSTQQGQNEAFF,TGCGCCAGCAGCACCCAACAAGGACAGAATGAAGCTTTCTTT
TRBJ1-3,TRBV28,NA,NA,CASTGDSGNTIYF,TGTGCCAGCACTGGGGACTCTGGAAACACCATATATTTT
TRBJ2-1,TRBV20-1,NA,TRBD2,CSARGGTSGSYHEQFF,TGCAGTGCTAGAGGGGGAACTAGCGGGAGTTATCATGAGCAGTTCTTC
TRBJ2-1,TRBV30,NA,TRBD2,CAWSRSTPGRGNEQFF,TGTGCCTGGAGCCGATCGACTCCGGGGAGGGGCAATGAGCAGTTCTTC
TRBJ2-1,TRBV28,NA,TRBD2,CASSLSGGLRGEQFF,TGTGCCAGCAGTCTCAGCGGGGGGCTGCGGGGGGAGCAGTTCTTC
TRBJ2-2,TRBV6-5,NA,NA,CASSYSQQSSNTGELFF,TGTGCCAGCAGTTACTCCCAACAGTCGTCAAACACCGGGGAGCTGTTTTTT
TRBJ2-5,TRBV7-8,NA,NA,CASSPDSTRAAQYF,TGTGCCAGCAGCCCGGACAGCACACGGGCGGCCCAGTACTTC
TRBJ2-7,TRBV19,NA,NA,CASGQPWEQYF,TGTGCCAGTGGACAGCCCTGGGAGCAGTACTTC
TRBJ2-1,TRBV3-1,NA,NA,CASSQDMASRQFF,TGTGCCAGCAGCCAAGACATGGCTTCGCGGCAGTTCTTC
TRBJ2-3,TRBV4-2,NA,TRBD2,CASSQEASGPDTQYF,TGTGCCAGCAGCCAAGAGGCTAGCGGGCCAGATACGCAGTATTTT
TRBJ2-3,TRBV25-1,few,NA,CASSISTDTQYF,TGTGCCAGCAGTATTAGCACAGATACGCAGTATTTT
TRBJ2-3,TRBV18,NA,NA,CASSRPSSSTDTQYF,TGTGCCAGCTCACGTCCTAGTTCTAGCACAGATACGCAGTATTTT
TRBJ2-4,TRBV29-1,NA,NA,CSVDGGLAKNIQYF,TGCAGCGTTGACGGGGGTCTAGCCAAAAACATTCAGTACTTC
TRBJ2-7,TRBV29-1,NA,TRBD2,CSVAGGDVYEQYF,TGCAGCGTTGCGGGAGGGGATGTCTACGAGCAGTACTTC
TRBJ2-1,TRBV6-5,NA,NA,CASSYSEGEQFF,TGTGCCAGCAGTTACTCGGAAGGAGAGCAGTTCTTC
TRBJ2-1,TRBV28,NA,NA,CASSLLLVEYNEQFF,TGTGCCAGCAGCCTTCTGCTGGTAGAGTACAATGAGCAGTTCTTC
TRBJ2-1,TRBV7-9,NA,NA,CASSFEGIEQFF,TGTGCCAGCAGCTTTGAGGGTATTGAGCAGTTCTTC
TRBJ2-3,TRBV4-3,NA,TRBD2,CASSQDLAGADTQYF,TGCGCCAGCAGCCAAGATCTAGCGGGAGCAGATACGCAGTATTTT
TRBJ2-2,TRBV9,once,TRBD1,CASSEPQGANTGELFF,TGTGCCAGCAGCGAGCCCCAGGGGGCGAACACCGGGGAGCTGTTTTTT
TRBJ1-5,TRBV7-4,NA,NA,CASGILPCQPQHF,TGTGCCAGCGGTATCCTGCCCTGTCAGCCCCAGCATTTT
TRBJ1-1,TRBV20-1,NA,NA,CSARDWGPNINTEAFF,TGCAGTGCTAGAGATTGGGGCCCGAATATTAACACTGAAGCTTTCTTT
TRBJ2-6,TRBV4-3,NA,NA,CASSQGTRGANVLTF,TGCGCCAGCAGCCAGGGGACCAGGGGGGCCAACGTCCTGACTTTC
TRBJ2-3,TRBV18,NA,NA,CASSPEDSGADTQYF,TGTGCCAGCTCACCAGAGGACTCGGGGGCAGATACGCAGTATTTT
TRBJ2-3,TRBV12-3/TRBV12-4,NA,TRBD1,CASSLTGGADTQYF,TGTGCCAGCAGTCTCACAGGGGGAGCAGATACGCAGTATTTT